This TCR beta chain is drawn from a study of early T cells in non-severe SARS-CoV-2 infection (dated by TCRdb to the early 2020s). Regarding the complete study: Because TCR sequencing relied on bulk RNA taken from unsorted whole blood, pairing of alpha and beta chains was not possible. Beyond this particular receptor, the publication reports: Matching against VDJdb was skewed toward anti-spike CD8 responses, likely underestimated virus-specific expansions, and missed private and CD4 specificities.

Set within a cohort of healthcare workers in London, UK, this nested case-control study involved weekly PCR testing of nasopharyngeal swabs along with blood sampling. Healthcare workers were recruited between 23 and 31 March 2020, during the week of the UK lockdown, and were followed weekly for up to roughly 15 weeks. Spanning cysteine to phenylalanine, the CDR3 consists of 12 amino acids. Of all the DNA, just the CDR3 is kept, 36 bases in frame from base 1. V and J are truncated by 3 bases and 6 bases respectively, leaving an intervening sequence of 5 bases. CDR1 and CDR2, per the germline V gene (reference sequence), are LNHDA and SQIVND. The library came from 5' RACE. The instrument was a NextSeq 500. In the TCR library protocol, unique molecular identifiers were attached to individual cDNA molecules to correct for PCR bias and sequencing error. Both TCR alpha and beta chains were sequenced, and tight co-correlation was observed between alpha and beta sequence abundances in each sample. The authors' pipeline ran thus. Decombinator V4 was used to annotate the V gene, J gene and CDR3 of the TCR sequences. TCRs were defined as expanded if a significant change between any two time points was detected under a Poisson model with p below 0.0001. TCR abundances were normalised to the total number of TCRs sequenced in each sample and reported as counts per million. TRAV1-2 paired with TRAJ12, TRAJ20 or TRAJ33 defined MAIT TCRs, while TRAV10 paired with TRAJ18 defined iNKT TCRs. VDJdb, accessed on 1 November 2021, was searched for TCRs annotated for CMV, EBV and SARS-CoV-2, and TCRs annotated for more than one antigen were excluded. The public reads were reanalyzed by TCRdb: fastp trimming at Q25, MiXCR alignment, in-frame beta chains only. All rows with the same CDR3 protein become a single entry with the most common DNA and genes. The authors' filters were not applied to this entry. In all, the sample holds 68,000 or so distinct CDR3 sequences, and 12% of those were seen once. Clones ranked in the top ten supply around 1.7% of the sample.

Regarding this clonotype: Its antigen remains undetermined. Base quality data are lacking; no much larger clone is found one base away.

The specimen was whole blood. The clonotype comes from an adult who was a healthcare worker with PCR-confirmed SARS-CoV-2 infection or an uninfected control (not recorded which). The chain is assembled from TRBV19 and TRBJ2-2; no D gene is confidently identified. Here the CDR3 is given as CASSMISGELFF. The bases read TGTGCCAGTAGTATGATCTCCGGGGAGCTGTTTTTT.